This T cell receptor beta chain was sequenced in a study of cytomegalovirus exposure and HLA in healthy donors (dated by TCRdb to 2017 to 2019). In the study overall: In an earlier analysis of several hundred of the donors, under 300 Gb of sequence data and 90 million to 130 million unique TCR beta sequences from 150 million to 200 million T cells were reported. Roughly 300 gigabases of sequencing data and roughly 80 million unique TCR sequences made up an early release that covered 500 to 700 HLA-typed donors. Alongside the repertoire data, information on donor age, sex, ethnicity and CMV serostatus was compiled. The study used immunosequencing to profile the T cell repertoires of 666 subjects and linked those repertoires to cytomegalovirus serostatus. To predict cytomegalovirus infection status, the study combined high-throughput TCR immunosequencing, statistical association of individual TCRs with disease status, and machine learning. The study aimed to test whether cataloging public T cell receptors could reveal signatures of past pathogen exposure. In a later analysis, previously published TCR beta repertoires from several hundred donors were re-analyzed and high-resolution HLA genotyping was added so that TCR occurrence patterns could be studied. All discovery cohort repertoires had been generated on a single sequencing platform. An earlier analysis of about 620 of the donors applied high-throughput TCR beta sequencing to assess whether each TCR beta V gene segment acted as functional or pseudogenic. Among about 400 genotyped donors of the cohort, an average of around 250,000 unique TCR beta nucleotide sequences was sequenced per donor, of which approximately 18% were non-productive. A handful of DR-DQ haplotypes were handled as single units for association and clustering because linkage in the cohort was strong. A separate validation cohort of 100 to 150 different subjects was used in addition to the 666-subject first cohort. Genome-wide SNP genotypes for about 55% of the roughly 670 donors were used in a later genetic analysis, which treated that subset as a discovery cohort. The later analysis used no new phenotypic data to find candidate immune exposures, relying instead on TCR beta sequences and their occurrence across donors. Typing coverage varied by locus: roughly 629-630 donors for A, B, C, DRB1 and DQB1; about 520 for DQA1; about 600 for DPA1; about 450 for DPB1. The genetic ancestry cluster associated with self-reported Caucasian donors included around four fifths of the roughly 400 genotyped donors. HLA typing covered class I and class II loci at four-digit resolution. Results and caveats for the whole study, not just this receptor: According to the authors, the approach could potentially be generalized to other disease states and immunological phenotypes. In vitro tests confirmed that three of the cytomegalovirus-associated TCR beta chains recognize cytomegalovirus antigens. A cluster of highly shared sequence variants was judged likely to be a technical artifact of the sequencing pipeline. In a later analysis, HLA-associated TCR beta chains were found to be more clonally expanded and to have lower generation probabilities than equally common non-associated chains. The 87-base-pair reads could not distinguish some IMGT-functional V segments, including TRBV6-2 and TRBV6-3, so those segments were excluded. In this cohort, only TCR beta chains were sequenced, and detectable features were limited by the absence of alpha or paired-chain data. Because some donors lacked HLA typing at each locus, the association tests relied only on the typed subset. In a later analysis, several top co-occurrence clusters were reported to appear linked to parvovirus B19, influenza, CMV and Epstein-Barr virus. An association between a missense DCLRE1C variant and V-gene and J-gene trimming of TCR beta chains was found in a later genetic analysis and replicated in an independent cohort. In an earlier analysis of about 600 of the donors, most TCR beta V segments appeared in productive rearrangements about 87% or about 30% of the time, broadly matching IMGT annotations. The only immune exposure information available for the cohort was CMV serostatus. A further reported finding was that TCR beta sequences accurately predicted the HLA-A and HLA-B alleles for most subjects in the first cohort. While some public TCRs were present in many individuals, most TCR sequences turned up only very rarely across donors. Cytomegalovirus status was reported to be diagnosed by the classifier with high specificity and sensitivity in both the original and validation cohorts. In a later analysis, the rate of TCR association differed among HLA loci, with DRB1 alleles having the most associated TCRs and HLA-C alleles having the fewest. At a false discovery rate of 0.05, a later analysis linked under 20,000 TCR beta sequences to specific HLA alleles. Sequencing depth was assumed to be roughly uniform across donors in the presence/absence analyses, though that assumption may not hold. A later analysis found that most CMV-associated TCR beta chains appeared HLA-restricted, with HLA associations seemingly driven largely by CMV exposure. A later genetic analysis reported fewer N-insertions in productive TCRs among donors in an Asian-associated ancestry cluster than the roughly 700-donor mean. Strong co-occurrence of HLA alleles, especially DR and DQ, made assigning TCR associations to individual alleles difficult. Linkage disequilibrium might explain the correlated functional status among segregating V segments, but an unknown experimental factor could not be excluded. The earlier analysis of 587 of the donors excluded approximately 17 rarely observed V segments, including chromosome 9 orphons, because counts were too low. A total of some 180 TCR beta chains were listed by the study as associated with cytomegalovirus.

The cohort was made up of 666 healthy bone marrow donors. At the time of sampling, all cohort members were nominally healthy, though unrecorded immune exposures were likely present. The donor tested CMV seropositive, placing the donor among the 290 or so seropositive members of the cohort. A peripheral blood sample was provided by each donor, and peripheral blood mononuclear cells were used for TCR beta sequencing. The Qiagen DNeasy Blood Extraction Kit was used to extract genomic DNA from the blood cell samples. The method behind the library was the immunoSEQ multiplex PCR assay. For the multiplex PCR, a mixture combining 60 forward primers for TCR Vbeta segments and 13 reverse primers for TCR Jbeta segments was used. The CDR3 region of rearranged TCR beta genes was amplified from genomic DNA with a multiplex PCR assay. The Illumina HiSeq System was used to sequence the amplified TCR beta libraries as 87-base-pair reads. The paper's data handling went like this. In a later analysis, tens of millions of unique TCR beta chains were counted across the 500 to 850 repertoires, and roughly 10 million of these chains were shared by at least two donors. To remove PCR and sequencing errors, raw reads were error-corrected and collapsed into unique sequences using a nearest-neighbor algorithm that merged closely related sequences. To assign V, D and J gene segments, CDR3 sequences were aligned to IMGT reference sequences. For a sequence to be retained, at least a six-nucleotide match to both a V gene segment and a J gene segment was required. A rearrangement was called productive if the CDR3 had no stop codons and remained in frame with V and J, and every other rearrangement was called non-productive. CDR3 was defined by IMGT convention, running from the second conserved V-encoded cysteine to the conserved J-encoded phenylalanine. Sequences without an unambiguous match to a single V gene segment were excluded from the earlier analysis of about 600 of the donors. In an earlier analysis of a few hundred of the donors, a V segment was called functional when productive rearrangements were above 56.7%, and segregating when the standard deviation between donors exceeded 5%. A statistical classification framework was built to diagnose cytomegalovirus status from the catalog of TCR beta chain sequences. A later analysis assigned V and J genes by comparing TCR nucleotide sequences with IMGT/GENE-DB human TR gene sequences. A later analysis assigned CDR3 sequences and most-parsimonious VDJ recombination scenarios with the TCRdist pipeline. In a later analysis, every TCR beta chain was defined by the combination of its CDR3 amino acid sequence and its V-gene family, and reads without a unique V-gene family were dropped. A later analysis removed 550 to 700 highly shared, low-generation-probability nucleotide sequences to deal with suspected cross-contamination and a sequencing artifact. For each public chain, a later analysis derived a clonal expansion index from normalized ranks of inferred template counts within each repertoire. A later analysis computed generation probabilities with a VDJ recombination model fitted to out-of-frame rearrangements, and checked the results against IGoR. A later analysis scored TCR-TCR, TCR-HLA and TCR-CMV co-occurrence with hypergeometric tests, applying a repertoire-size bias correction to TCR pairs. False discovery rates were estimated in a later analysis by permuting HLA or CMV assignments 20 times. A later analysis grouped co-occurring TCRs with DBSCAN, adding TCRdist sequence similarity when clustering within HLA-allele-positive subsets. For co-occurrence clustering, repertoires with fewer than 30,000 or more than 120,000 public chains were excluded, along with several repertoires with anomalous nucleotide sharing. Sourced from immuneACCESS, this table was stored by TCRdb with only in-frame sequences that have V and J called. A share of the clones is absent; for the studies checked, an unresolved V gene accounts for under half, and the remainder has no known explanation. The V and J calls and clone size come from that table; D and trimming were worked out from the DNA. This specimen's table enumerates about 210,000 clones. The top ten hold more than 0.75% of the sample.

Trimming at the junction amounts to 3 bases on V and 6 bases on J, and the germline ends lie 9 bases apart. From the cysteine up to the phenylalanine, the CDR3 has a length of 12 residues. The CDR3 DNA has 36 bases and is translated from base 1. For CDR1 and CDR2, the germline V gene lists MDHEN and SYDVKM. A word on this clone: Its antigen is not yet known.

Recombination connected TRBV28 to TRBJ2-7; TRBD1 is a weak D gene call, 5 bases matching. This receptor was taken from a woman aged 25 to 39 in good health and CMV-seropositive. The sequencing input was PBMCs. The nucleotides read TGTGCCAGCAGTTTTGGTACAGGCGAGCAGTACTTC. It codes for CASSFGTGEQYF.